The 26 T cell receptor beta chains below were found in one sample sequenced in a study of blood T cell repertoires in COVID-19. Data came from immunoSEQ multiplex PCR; TCRdb stores just in-frame clones and leaves some out. The sample shows roughly 260,000 clones, about 91% of them seen only once. The sample taken for sequencing was peripheral blood. The source of these receptors is a person under 30 with COVID-19, enrolled during active disease.

The chain joins TRBV28 to TRBJ2-7; a possible D gene is TRBD1 (5 bases). This CDR3 has 16 residues. The V end was cut by 3 bases, the J end by 2 bases, with 17 bases between. Germline V gene lookup returns CDR1 MDHEN and CDR2 SYDVKM. CDR3 amino acids: CASSFALKDRAYEQYF. The CDR3 region has the DNA TGTGCCAGCAGTTTCGCCCTAAAAGACAGAGCCTACGAGCAGTACTTC.

This rearrangement joins TRBV29-1 to TRBJ1-4, with D perhaps TRBD1 (6 bases). With 6 bases removed from V and 5 bases from J, the gap between germline ends came to 13 bases. Germline V gene sequence: CDR1 SQVTM, CDR2 ANQGSEA. The CDR3 has 13 residues. The CDR3 region is CSVKGQVNEKLFF. As DNA, the CDR3 is TGCAGCGTCAAGGGACAAGTAAATGAAAAACTGTTTTTT.

In this sample, this clone turned up once. The genes are TRBV7-9 and TRBJ2-5; 7 bases are a match to TRBD1. The trim removed 8 bases at V and 5 bases at J, leaving 11 bases unmatched. CDR1 is SEHNR and CDR2 is FQNEAQ in the germline V gene (reference sequence). The CDR3 is 14 residues long. The CDR3 spells CASSPPQGTETQYF. The DNA of the CDR3 is TGTGCCAGCTCCCCCCCACAGGGGACGGAGACCCAGTACTTC.

V is TRBV10-3 and J is TRBJ2-1, with TRBD1 matching 8 bases. Germline CDR1 is ENHRY and CDR2 is SYGVKD. The CDR3 is 14 residues long. The V gene end was trimmed by 3 bases and the J gene end by 6 bases; junction bases not matched to a gene: 4. The CDR3 coding sequence is TGTGCCATCAGTGACAGGGGGCACGGCAATGAGCAGTTCTTC. Protein sequence: CAISDRGHGNEQFF.

The J gene is TRBJ2-2, the V gene TRBV19, with unresolved D. Trimming removed 11 bases at V and 8 bases at J, with 9 bases between. The CDR3 runs 10 residues. The germline CDR1 and CDR2 sequences are LNHDA and SQIVND (reference sequence). For the CDR3, the DNA is TGTGCCGGGCACGTTGGGGAGCTGTTTTTT. It codes for CAGHVGELFF.

The rearrangement joins TRBV28 to TRBJ2-7; 8 bases agree with TRBD1. CDR1 MDHEN and CDR2 SYDVKM come from the germline V gene. This CDR3 has 10 amino acids. The CDR3 here is CGTGRHEQYF. As DNA, the CDR3 is TGTGGGACAGGGCGGCACGAGCAGTACTTC.

This clone was picked up a small number of times. The chain combines TRBV5-6 with TRBJ1-2; 9 bases are shared with TRBD1. CDR3 length: 11 residues. CDR1 and CDR2 (germline): SGHDT, YYEEEE. V trimming: 4 bases; J trimming: 12 bases; junction bases outside the gene matches: 4. The CDR3 DNA reads as TGTGCCAGCAGCAAAGGACAGGGGAACACCTTC. Translating it yields CASSKGQGNTF.

This chain connects TRBV5-1 to TRBJ2-5; tentative D call: TRBD2 (6 bases). Trimming pared 3 bases from V and 6 bases from J, leaving 15 bases between. The CDR3 has 14 residues. Per the germline V gene, CDR1 is SGHRS and CDR2 is YFSETQ. The CDR3 protein is CASSWEEAEQTQYF. CDR3 bases: TGCGCCAGCAGCTGGGAGGAAGCGGAGCAGACCCAGTACTTC.

The CDR3 bases are TGTGCCAGCAGCCCGGGAAGTCCCCTATATTTT. Translated, it gives CASSPGSPLYF. The V call is TRBV28, the J call TRBJ1-3; the D is unclear. This CDR3 comprises 11 residues. CDR1 is MDHEN, CDR2 SYDVKM, per germline. Trimming removed 6 bases at V and 14 bases at J, with 14 bases between.

The V gene is TRBV4-1, the J gene TRBJ2-5; TRBD2 matches at 11 bases. The ends lost 1 base at V and 5 bases at J; junction bases unmatched: 6. The CDR3 totals 16 residues. CDR1 MGHRA and CDR2 YSYEKL come from the germline V gene. CDR3 protein: CASSQARASGGETQYF. Written as DNA, the CDR3 is TGCGCCAGCAGCCAAGCCCGAGCTAGCGGGGGGGAGACCCAGTACTTC.

The V call is TRBV15, the J call TRBJ1-5, with 7 bases aligning to TRBD1. V gave up 0 bases and J gave up 7 bases; unmatched junction bases: 9. From germline, CDR1 is LNHNV and CDR2 YYDKDF (reference sequence). The CDR3 is 16 amino acids. The CDR3 sequence: CATSREATGRRQPQHF. The CDR3 DNA is TGTGCCACCAGCAGAGAGGCGACAGGGCGGCGGCAGCCCCAGCATTTT. Filled out from reference TRBV15 and TRBJ1-5, the complete variable domain reads DAMVIQNPRYQVTQFGKPVTLSCSQTLNHNVMYWYQQKSSQAPKLLFHYYDKDFNNEADTPDNFQSRRPNTSFCFLDIRSPGLGDTAMYLCATSREATGRRQPQHFGDGTRLSIL.

The chain combines TRBV5-6 with TRBJ1-5, with 7 bases aligning to TRBD1. The CDR3 length is 17 residues. V lost 4 bases and J lost 0; bases outside the gene matches: 10. Germline V gene sequence: CDR1 SGHDT, CDR2 YYEEEE. The CDR3 loop is CASSLYFRGYSNQPQHF. The CDR3 bases are TGTGCCAGCAGCCTATACTTCAGGGGGTATAGCAATCAGCCCCAGCATTTT.

The chain joins TRBV3-1 (or the pseudogene TRBV3-2) to TRBJ1-4; possibly TRBD1 for D (5 bases). V was pared by 1 base and J by 5 bases, with 14 bases between. The CDR3 has 16 residues. CDR1 and CDR2 (germline): LGHDT, YNNKEL (reference sequence). Written as DNA, the CDR3 is TGTGCCAGCAGCCAAGTTTATAGACAGACGAATGAAAAACTGTTTTTT. Its translation: CASSQVYRQTNEKLFF.

The chain combines TRBV25-1 with TRBJ2-5; D may be TRBD2 (6 bases). CDR3 size: 16 residues. Germline CDR1 is MGHDK and CDR2 is SYGVNS. Trimming removed 5 bases from V and 0 bases from J, with 16 bases in between. CDR3 loop: CASSQPGSGYQETQYF. CDR3 DNA sequence: TGTGCCAGCAGTCAGCCGGGGAGCGGGTACCAAGAGACCCAGTACTTC.

The chain is built from TRBV6-6 and TRBJ1-2; tentatively, D is TRBD1 (5 bases). The CDR3 is 14 amino acids. Germline V lookup: CDR1 MNHNY, CDR2 SVGAGI (reference sequence). The V gene lost 5 bases and the J gene lost 3 bases, with 13 bases spanning the gap. The CDR3 DNA follows: TGTGCCAGCAGTAGACCGGGGGGGGACTATGGCTACACCTTC. This encodes CASSRPGGDYGYTF.

This clone was seen only once. The chain carries TRBV6-1 and TRBJ2-5; possible D gene TRBD2, 5 bases. Germline assignment: CDR1 MNHNS and CDR2 SASEGT. This CDR3 contains 15 residues. V was clipped by 3 bases and J by 1 base, with 12 bases between them. The CDR3 sequence is CASSDMPGSQETQYF. CDR3 nucleotides: TGTGCCAGCAGTGACATGCCGGGATCCCAAGAGACCCAGTACTTC.

This chain links TRBV12-5 with TRBJ1-2; D is possibly TRBD1 (6 bases). This CDR3 contains 13 residues. Germline CDR1 and CDR2: LGHNT and FRNRAP. V was shortened by 7 bases and J by 8 bases, with 17 bases between the two germline ends. CDR3 loop: CASALGGQGGYTF. The CDR3 coding sequence is TGTGCTAGTGCCTTGGGGGGGCAAGGGGGCTACACCTTC.

The count of this clone is one. J is TRBJ2-2 and V is TRBV9; possibly TRBD1 for D (6 bases). The CDR3 is made up of 15 amino acids. Germline V gene data show CDR1 as SGDLS and CDR2 as YYNGEE. V was pared by 1 base and J by 4 bases, with 11 bases between. The CDR3 protein is CASSVTSDSTGELFF. CDR3 bases: TGTGCCAGCAGCGTAACCTCGGACAGCACCGGGGAGCTGTTTTTT.

The CDR3 reads CASSPRDWTGELFF. The DNA of the CDR3 is TGTGCCAGCAGCCCCCGGGATTGGACCGGGGAGCTGTTTTTT. V and J are TRBV13 and TRBJ2-2; TRBD2 is a possible D gene (5 bases). V gave up 5 bases and J gave up 5 bases, with 12 bases separating them. CDR1 is PRHDT and CDR2 is FYEKMQ in the germline V gene (reference sequence). The CDR3 length is 14 residues.

V gene TRBV7-7 combines with J gene TRBJ2-1, with TRBD1 matching over 9 bases. The CDR3 is 14 amino acids. Per the germline V gene, CDR1 is SSHAT and CDR2 is FNYEAQ (reference sequence). Trimming removed 5 bases from V and 9 bases from J; junction bases left unmatched: 8. CDR3 sequence: CASSPGQGNIEQFF. For the CDR3, the DNA is TGTGCCAGCAGCCCTGGACAGGGGAACATTGAGCAGTTCTTC.

The chain recombines TRBV3-1 (or the pseudogene TRBV3-2) with TRBJ2-1, with TRBD2 identical over 10 bases. The junction had 18 bases not matched to a gene; V was cut back by 8 bases and J by 2 bases. Germline V lookup: CDR1 LGHDT, CDR2 YNNKEL (reference sequence). The CDR3 contains 19 residues. CDR3 sequence (DNA): TGTGCCAGCGCACCCGTTAGGGCTAGCGGGAGTTTCACCTACAATGAGCAGTTCTTC. The encoded protein is CASAPVRASGSFTYNEQFF.

This chain links TRBV12-3 or TRBV12-4 with TRBJ2-5, with TRBD2 as a possible D gene (6 bases). Trimming shortened V by 0 bases and J by 13 bases, and 12 bases separated the two germline ends. This CDR3 comprises 12 residues. CDR3 DNA: TGTGCCAGCAGTTTAGCTAGCGGCGTCGTGTACTTC. It yields the protein CASSLASGVVYF.

The chain links TRBV4-1 to TRBJ2-7, with a tentative D call TRBD2 (8 bases). This CDR3 spans 16 amino acids. Germline-derived CDR1 and CDR2 are MGHRA and YSYEKL. V lost 4 bases and J 1 base, leaving 17 bases between the germline ends. CDR3 in DNA: TGCGCCAGCAGCCCATTAGCGGGACAGCAATCCTACGAGCAGTACTTC. Translated, it gives CASSPLAGQQSYEQYF.

This chain joins TRBV30 and TRBJ1-2, with 9 nucleotides matching TRBD1. Unmatched junction bases numbered 4, after V lost 8 bases and J lost 0 bases. The CDR3 sequence is 13 residues long. Per germline, CDR1 GTSNPN and CDR2 SVGIG (reference sequence). The CDR3 sequence is CAGQGLANYGYTF. CDR3 DNA: TGTGCCGGACAGGGGTTAGCTAACTATGGCTACACCTTC.

The gene calls are TRBV12-3 or TRBV12-4 and TRBJ2-7, with D possibly matching TRBD2 (6 bases). V lost 7 bases to trimming and J lost 4 bases, with 14 bases between them. The length of the CDR3 is 13 residues. The CDR3 region is CASKTGAVYEQYF. Here the CDR3 DNA reads TGTGCCAGCAAGACGGGAGCAGTATACGAGCAGTACTTC.

About this clone: The CDR3 does not close with the conserved phenylalanine or tryptophan, likely indicating a read error. The limits of the CDR3 on the DNA are not certain, so only TCRdb's listed CDR3 is given. The chain recombines TRBV21-1 with TRBJ1-5. TRBV21-1 is a listed pseudogene. Both ends counted, the CDR3 spans 9 residues. CDR3 protein: CASRGLPEV.